What follows describes a single T cell receptor (beta chain). Its antigen remains unknown. These data come from a study of shared clonotypes between healthy human individuals. The study's findings and limits: Estimated richness values were generally larger in naive subsets than in memory subsets.

The CDR3 spans 14 residues. Germline V lookup: CDR1 SGHDT, CDR2 YYEEEE. Trimming took off 4 bases at V and 4 bases at J, with 14 bases between the two ends. TCRdb's copy holds only in-frame clones and misses some; the assay was immunoSEQ multiplex PCR. The sample consists of more than 2,000,000 clones, more than 85% of them appearing once. This sequence joins TRBV5-6 and TRBJ1-2; TRBD1 is a possible D gene (5 bases). This clonotype originated in a man between 18 and 35 years old in good health. Some clones in this sample may be carry-over from other donors' samples. Sequencing input: naive CD4+ T cells from PBMCs. Subset specified: CD45RA+ positively selected. The CDR3 region is CASSVTGDPYGYTF. The CDR3 DNA reads as TGTGCCAGCAGCGTTACGGGGGATCCCTATGGCTACACCTTC.